This T cell receptor (beta chain) was recovered during a study of beta chain features in type 1 diabetes. After removal of 4 bases from V and 13 bases from J, the junction contained 13 bases not matched to a gene. This CDR3 region has 16 residues. Germline V gene data show CDR1 as SGDLS and CDR2 as YYNGEE. The entirety of the isolated RNA underwent reverse transcription, so expressed TCRB transcripts were sequenced. The protocol was immunoSEQ multiplex PCR, while the TCRdb copy is restricted to in-frame clones and leaves out a portion. The sample carries about 650,000 clones, over 10% recorded once. Study-wide findings and caveats: Shorter TCRB CDR3s, moderately but significantly so, marked every one of the four CD4+ subsets in Type 1 diabetes patients.

On this clone itself: Its antigen is unidentified.

The V gene is TRBV9, the J gene TRBJ2-1; 14 bases match TRBD2. The TCR sequence derives from a man younger than 40 with type 1 diabetes. Sample: naive CD4+ T cells from blood. The CDR3 is CASSQDRTSGGLPQFF. CDR3 in DNA: TGTGCCAGCAGCCAAGATAGGACTAGCGGGGGGCTCCCACAGTTCTTC.